Reported below is one TCR beta chain. The antigen remains undetermined. The PCR ran on 60 Vbeta and 13 Jbeta primers. Using immunoSEQ multiplex PCR, the repertoire was profiled, and TCRdb retains in-frame clones only, with some absent. The repertoire holds about 200,000 clones, 82% seen once, with roughly 2.5% in the top ten. This sample was included in a study of cytomegalovirus exposure and HLA in healthy donors. Findings of the study overall: When analyzed later, a missense DCLRE1C variant was found to be linked to TCR beta V- and J-gene trimming. Per a later analysis, HLA-associated TCR beta chains showed more clonal expansion than other, equally common TCR beta chains.

This CDR3 is built from 11 residues. Deletions cut 3 bases from V and 7 bases from J, with 9 bases between. CDR1 and CDR2 from the germline V gene are DFQATT and SNEGSKA (reference sequence). Donors showed nominal health when sampled, although they likely had unrecorded immune exposures. V is TRBV20-1 and J is TRBJ1-1, with D possibly matching TRBD1 (6 bases). This TCR was recovered from a woman in her forties in good health and CMV-seronegative. Sequenced material: PBMCs. The CDR3 reads CSASGTCEAFF. The CDR3 DNA reads as TGCAGTGCTAGTGGGACATGTGAAGCTTTCTTT.